This T cell receptor (beta chain) was observed in a study of neoadjuvant nivolumab and ipilimumab in lung cancer. Sequenced by immunoSEQ multiplex PCR; TCRdb stores in-frame clones only, minus some. The sample carries tens of thousands of clones, approximately 90% recorded once. The CDR3 sequence is 15 residues long. V was trimmed by 0 bases and J by 3 bases, leaving 11 bases between them. CDR1 and CDR2 from the germline V gene are MNHEY and SVGAGI. Points from the study as a whole: Blood richness before therapy tracked richness in tumors resected after neoadjuvant therapy. TCR clonality did not significantly correlate with pathologic tumor regression.

Details on this clone: Its cognate antigen is unknown.

The chain employs TRBV6-5 and TRBJ2-5, with D unclear. The TCR sequence derives from an adult with non-small cell lung cancer. Source: peripheral blood, taken after neoadjuvant nivolumab, alone or with ipilimumab, at or shortly before surgery. The CDR3 DNA sequence: TGTGCCAGCAGTTACTCGGGTCGAGCCGAAGAGACCCAGTACTTC. Protein sequence: CASSYSGRAEETQYF.